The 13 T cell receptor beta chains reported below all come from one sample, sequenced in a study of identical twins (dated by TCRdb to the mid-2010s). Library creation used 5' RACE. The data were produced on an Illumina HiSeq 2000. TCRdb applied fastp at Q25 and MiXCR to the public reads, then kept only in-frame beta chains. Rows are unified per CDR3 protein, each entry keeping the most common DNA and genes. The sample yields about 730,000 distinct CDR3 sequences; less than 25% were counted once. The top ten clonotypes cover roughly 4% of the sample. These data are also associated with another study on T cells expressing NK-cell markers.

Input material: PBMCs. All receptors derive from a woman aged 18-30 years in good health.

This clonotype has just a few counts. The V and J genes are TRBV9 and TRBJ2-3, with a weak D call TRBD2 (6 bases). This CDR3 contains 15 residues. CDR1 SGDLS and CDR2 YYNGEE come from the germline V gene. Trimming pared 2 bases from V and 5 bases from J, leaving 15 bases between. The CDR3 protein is CASSVRGVAEDTQYF. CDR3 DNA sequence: TGTGCCAGCAGCGTCCGCGGGGTAGCGGAAGATACGCAGTATTTT.

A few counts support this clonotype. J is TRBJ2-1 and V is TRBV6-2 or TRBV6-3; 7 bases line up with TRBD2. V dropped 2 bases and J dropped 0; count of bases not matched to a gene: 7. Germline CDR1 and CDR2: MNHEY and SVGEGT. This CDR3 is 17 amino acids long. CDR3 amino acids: CASSYPWVAGSYNEQFF. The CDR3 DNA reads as TGTGCCAGCAGTTACCCCTGGGTAGCGGGCTCCTACAATGAGCAGTTCTTC.

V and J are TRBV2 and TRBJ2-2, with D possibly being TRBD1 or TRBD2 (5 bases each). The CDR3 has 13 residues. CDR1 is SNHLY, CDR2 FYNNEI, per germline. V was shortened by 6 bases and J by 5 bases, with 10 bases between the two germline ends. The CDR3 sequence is CASRPGQTGELFF. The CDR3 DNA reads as TGTGCCAGCAGACCGGGGCAAACCGGGGAGCTGTTTTTT.

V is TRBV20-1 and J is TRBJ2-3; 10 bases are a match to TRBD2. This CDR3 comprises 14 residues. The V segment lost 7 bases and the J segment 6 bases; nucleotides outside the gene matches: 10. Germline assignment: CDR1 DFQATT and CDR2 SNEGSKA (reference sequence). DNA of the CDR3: TGCAGTGGGGAGGCTAGCGGGGGTTGGGATACGCAGTATTTT. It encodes CSGEASGGWDTQYF.

CDR3 nucleotides: TGTGCCAGCAGTGCATCGCTAGCGGGAAGGGATACGCAGTATTTT. Translation gives CASSASLAGRDTQYF. The rearrangement links TRBV6-1 to TRBJ2-3; 9 nucleotides line up with TRBD2. CDR1 and CDR2 from the germline V gene are MNHNS and SASEGT. This CDR3 has 15 amino acids. The trim removed 4 bases at V and 6 bases at J, leaving 8 bases unmatched.

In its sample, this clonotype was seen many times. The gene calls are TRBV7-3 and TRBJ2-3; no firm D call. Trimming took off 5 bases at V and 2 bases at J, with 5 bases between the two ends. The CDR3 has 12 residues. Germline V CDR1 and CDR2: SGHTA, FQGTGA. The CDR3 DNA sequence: TGTGCCAGCAGCCCCCACACAGATACGCAGTATTTT. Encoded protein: CASSPHTDTQYF.

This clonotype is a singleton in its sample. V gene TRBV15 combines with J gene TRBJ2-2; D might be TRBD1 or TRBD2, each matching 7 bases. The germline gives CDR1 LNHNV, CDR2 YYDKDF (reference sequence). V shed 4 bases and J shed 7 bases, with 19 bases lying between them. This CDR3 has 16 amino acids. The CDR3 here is CATSKRWEGAGGELFF. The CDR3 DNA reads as TGTGCCACCAGCAAAAGATGGGAGGGGGCCGGCGGGGAGCTGTTTTTT.

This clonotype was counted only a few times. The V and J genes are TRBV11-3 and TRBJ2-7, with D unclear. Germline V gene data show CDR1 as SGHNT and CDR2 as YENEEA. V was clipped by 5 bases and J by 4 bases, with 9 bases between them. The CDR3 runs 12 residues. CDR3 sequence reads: CASSLQEYEQYF. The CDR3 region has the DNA TGTGCCAGCAGCCTCCAGGAATACGAGCAGTACTTC. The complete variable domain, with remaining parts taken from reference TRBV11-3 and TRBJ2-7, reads EAGVVQSPRYKIIEKKQPVAFWCNPISGHNTLYWYLQNLGQGPELLIRYENEEAVDDSQLPKDRFSAERLKGVDSTLKIQPAELGDSAVYLCASSLQEYEQYFGPGTRLTVT.

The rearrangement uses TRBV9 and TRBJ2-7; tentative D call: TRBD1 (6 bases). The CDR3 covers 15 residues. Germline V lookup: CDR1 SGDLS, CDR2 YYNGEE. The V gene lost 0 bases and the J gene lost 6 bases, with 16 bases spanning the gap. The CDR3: CASSVGAAGVREQYF. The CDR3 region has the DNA TGTGCCAGCAGCGTAGGGGCGGCAGGGGTTCGCGAGCAGTACTTC.

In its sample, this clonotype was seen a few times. The CDR3 reads CASSYQKNLRQGAIGEQYF. CDR3 nucleotides: TGTGCCAGCAGTTACCAGAAAAACCTTCGACAGGGGGCGATCGGCGAGCAGTACTTC. The chain is built from TRBV6-5 and TRBJ2-7; 10 positions agree with TRBD1. Looked up from germline, CDR1 is MNHEY and CDR2 is SVGAGI. Trimming took 2 bases from V and 6 from J; bases not matched to a gene: 19. The CDR3 contains 19 residues.

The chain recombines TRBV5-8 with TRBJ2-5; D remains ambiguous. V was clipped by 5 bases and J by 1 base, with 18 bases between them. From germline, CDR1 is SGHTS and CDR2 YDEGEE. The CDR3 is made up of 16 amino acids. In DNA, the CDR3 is TGTGCCAGCAGATCGTTGGCCTTTTGGGGCCAAGAGACCCAGTACTTC. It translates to CASRSLAFWGQETQYF.

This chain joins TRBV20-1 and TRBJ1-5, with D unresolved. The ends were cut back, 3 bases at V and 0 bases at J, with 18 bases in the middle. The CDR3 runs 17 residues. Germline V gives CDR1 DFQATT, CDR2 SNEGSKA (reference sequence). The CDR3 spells CSARLYQTINSNQPQHF. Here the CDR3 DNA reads TGCAGTGCTAGGCTTTATCAGACAATTAATAGCAATCAGCCCCAGCATTTT.

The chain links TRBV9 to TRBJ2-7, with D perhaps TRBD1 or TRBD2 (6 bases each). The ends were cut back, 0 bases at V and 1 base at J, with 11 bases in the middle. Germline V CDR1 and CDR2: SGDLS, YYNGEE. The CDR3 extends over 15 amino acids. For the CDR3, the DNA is TGTGCCAGCAGCGTAGGTGGGGGGCTTTCCTACGAGCAGTACTTC. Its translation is CASSVGGGLSYEQYF.